A selection of T cell receptor beta chains follows, all from one sample in a study of blood T cell repertoires in COVID-19. Method: immunoSEQ multiplex PCR; TCRdb's copy keeps in-frame clones and lacks some. The data hold 150,000 to 200,000 clones, with 84% observed a single time. The sequenced sample consisted of PBMCs or T cells enriched from blood (not recorded which). The receptors were gathered from a middle-aged man who had recovered from COVID-19. The CDR3 runs from the conserved cysteine through the conserved F or W. D genes are given only for firm matches. Clone size is shown for a subset of rows, as once, few, many or a class of expanded clone.

j_call clone_size cdr3_length v_call d_call cdr3_nt cdr3_aa
TRBJ2-3 - 14 TRBV2 TRBD1 TGTGCCATACAGGGGGCGGACGGCACAGATACGCAGTATTTT CAIQGADGTDTQYF
TRBJ1-2 - 13 TRBV28 - TGTGCCAGTACGGGGGAGGGGGTCTATGGCTACACCTTC CASTGEGVYGYTF
TRBJ2-5 - 12 TRBV11-2 - TGTGCCAGCAGCAGACACTGGGAGACCCAGTACTTC CASSRHWETQYF
TRBJ1-4 - 17 TRBV3-1/TRBV3-2 TRBD1 TGTGCCAGCAGCCAAGGCCCCCCGACAGGGGGAAATGAAAAACTGTTTTTT CASSQGPPTGGNEKLFF
TRBJ1-3 - 17 TRBV4-1 - TGCGCCAGCAGCCAAGAGAGTACTAGGAGCTCTGGAAACACCATATATTTT CASSQESTRSSGNTIYF
TRBJ1-5 - 15 TRBV2 - TGTGCCAGCAGTCCGGGAGGTGATAGCAATCAGCCCCAGCATTTT CASSPGGDSNQPQHF
TRBJ1-6 - 13 TRBV5-8 - TGTGCCAGCAGCTCTTTGGAGAATTCACCCCTCCACTTT CASSSLENSPLHF
TRBJ2-2 once 13 TRBV19 - TGTGCCAGTAGCAGGGGCCAGGCCGGGGAGCTGTTTTTT CASSRGQAGELFF
TRBJ1-6 - 14 TRBV19 - TGTGCCAGTAGTAACGGACATCAACCGGCACCCCTCCACTTT CASSNGHQPAPLHF
TRBJ1-6 - 14 TRBV11-2 - TGTGCCAGCAGCTTGGGAGGGACAAACTCACCCCTCCACTTT CASSLGGTNSPLHF
TRBJ1-5 - 15 TRBV7-8 - TGTGCCAGCAGCTTAGTGTCCCATAGCAATCAGCCCCAGCATTTT CASSLVSHSNQPQHF
TRBJ2-5 - 13 TRBV19 TRBD2 TGTGCCAGTAGTCTAGAACGGGGGGGGACCCAGTACTTC CASSLERGGTQYF
TRBJ1-3 - 15 TRBV28 - TGTGCCAGCATCTACAGTTCTTCTTCTGGAAACACCATATATTTT CASIYSSSSGNTIYF
TRBJ1-1 few 14 TRBV7-8 TRBD1 TGTGCCAGCAGCGTGACAGGGACGAACACTGAAGCTTTCTTT CASSVTGTNTEAFF
TRBJ2-2 - 13 TRBV6-2/TRBV6-3 - TGTGCCAGCAGTTATCCGGGGGCCGGGGAGCTGTTTTTT CASSYPGAGELFF
TRBJ2-7 - 15 TRBV4-3 - TGCGCCAGCAGCCCGGATTGGGGCAGCGAATACGAGCAGTACTTC CASSPDWGSEYEQYF
TRBJ1-3 - 16 TRBV11-3 - TGTGCCAGCAGCTTAGCGCTCTCTAGTGCTGGAAACACCATATATTTT CASSLALSSAGNTIYF
TRBJ1-1 - 14 TRBV7-2 - TGTGCCAGCAGCTCAAACGGAGGGTTCACTGAAGCTTTCTTT CASSSNGGFTEAFF